These 12 T cell receptor beta chains originate from one sample sequenced in a study of blood T cell repertoires in COVID-19. Profiling relied on immunoSEQ multiplex PCR, and the TCRdb table lists in-frame clones only, not all of them. This table holds roughly 200,000 clones, about 83% found once. The sequenced sample was peripheral blood. The origin of the receptors is a man aged 35 to 55 with active or convalescent COVID-19.

This chain joins TRBV28 and TRBJ2-5, with TRBD1 matching 8 bases. CDR3 length equals 15 residues. After removal of 5 bases from V and 0 bases from J, the junction contained 5 bases not matched to a gene. Per germline, CDR1 MDHEN and CDR2 SYDVKM. The CDR3 DNA is TGTGCCAGCAGTCCTCGGACAGGGAACCAAGAGACCCAGTACTTC. Residues: CASSPRTGNQETQYF.

This clone has a handful of counts. This chain connects TRBV30 to TRBJ2-4, with D maybe TRBD2 (6 bases). This CDR3 comprises 13 residues. The germline V and J ends were trimmed by 4 bases and 7 bases, with 14 bases remaining between them. The V gene's germline CDR1 is GTSNPN and CDR2 SVGIG (reference sequence). The CDR3 protein is CAWTPGASNIQYF. The CDR3 region has the DNA TGTGCCTGGACCCCGGGAGCGTCGAACATTCAGTACTTC.

V gene TRBV4-2 combines with J gene TRBJ1-3; D is ambiguous. Trimming cost V 3 bases and J 6 bases, with 9 bases left between them. Germline CDR1 reads LGHNA; CDR2 reads YNFKEQ. CDR3 length: 13 amino acids. This chain's CDR3 is CASSQDYLNTIYF. CDR3 nucleotide sequence: TGTGCCAGCAGCCAGGACTACCTAAACACCATATATTTT.

The V and J genes are TRBV7-8 and TRBJ1-1; 9 bases align to TRBD1. Trimming cost V 1 base and J 5 bases; bases outside gene matches: 8. The germline CDR1 and CDR2 sequences are SGHVS and FQNEAQ. The CDR3 sequence is 16 residues long. The CDR3 is CASSLVAPGQGTEAFF. In nucleotides, the CDR3 is TGTGCCAGCAGCTTAGTAGCCCCGGGACAGGGAACTGAAGCTTTCTTT. The variable domain in full, completed from reference TRBV7-8 and TRBJ1-1, reads GAGVSQSPRYKVAKRGQDVALRCDPISGHVSLFWYQQALGQGPEFLTYFQNEAQLDKSGLPSDRFFAERPEGSVSTLKIQRTQQEDSAVYLCASSLVAPGQGTEAFFGQGTRLTVV.

The rearrangement joins TRBV4-3 to TRBJ1-2, with TRBD1 matching 9 bases. CDR3 length: 14 amino acids. Per germline, CDR1 LGHNA and CDR2 YSLEER. J was trimmed by 6 bases and V by 4 bases; bases with no gene match: 6. The CDR3 loop reads CASSRGQGSNGYTF. CDR3 coding DNA: TGCGCCAGCAGCCGAGGACAGGGGAGCAATGGCTACACCTTC.

The V and J genes are TRBV28 and TRBJ2-7; weak D call: TRBD1 (5 bases). CDR1 MDHEN and CDR2 SYDVKM come from the germline V gene. The CDR3 is 14 residues long. V lost 2 bases to trimming and J lost 2 bases, with 10 bases between them. The CDR3 bases are TGTGCCAGCAGTTTACTTGGACAAACCTACGAGCAGTACTTC. Its protein product is CASSLLGQTYEQYF. Supplemented by reference TRBV28 and TRBJ2-7, the full variable domain reads DVKVTQSSRYLVKRTGEKVFLECVQDMDHENMFWYRQDPGLGLRLIYFSYDVKMKEKGDIPEGYSVSREKKERFSLILESASTNQTSMYLCASSLLGQTYEQYFGPGTRLTVT.

The CDR3 loop reads CASSLHRGLGGYTF. In DNA, the CDR3 is TGTGCCAGCAGCTTACACAGGGGCTTAGGGGGCTACACCTTC. The V and J genes are TRBV5-4 and TRBJ1-2, with 7 bases lining up with TRBD1. The CDR3 extends over 14 amino acids. Germline CDR1 reads SGHNT; CDR2 reads YYREEE (reference sequence). Trimming cost V 2 bases and J 8 bases; bases outside gene matches: 9.

The chain couples TRBV19 to TRBJ1-5; D is uncertain. The CDR3 contains 14 residues. The ends were cut back, 4 bases at V and 0 bases at J, with 7 bases in the middle. Germline V CDR1 and CDR2: LNHDA, SQIVND (reference sequence). The CDR3 is CASSNQNSNQPQHF. CDR3 DNA: TGTGCCAGTAGTAATCAAAATAGCAATCAGCCCCAGCATTTT.

The V and J genes are TRBV30 and TRBJ1-2; D perhaps matches TRBD1 (5 bases). The CDR3 contains 15 residues. In germline, CDR1 is GTSNPN, CDR2 SVGIG (reference sequence). V was shortened by 4 bases and J by 3 bases, with 18 bases between the two germline ends. The CDR3 bases are TGTGCCTGGACCCTGGGGGGAGTTAATGACTATGGCTACACCTTC. Its translation is CAWTLGGVNDYGYTF.

The chain uses TRBV18 and TRBJ1-5; TRBD1 is a possible D gene (5 bases). This CDR3 has 16 amino acids. Germline V gene data show CDR1 as KGHSH and CDR2 as LQKENI. V lost 1 base and J 7 bases, leaving 17 bases between the germline ends. CDR3 in DNA: TGTGCCAGCTCACCACAGGGGATGGTTCAGGGACAGCCCCAGCATTTT. This sequence encodes CASSPQGMVQGQPQHF.

V and J are TRBV2 and TRBJ1-4; D is possibly TRBD1 (5 bases). Germline lookup yields CDR1 SNHLY and CDR2 FYNNEI. This CDR3 has 14 residues. Trimming cost V 6 bases and J 6 bases, with 14 bases left between them. CDR3 sequence reads: CASSIQGKDEKLFF. Written as DNA, the CDR3 is TGTGCCAGCAGCATCCAGGGCAAGGATGAAAAACTGTTTTTT.

V gene TRBV29-1 combines with J gene TRBJ2-6; D is possibly TRBD1 (6 bases). Germline V gives CDR1 SQVTM, CDR2 ANQGSEA. V was pared by 7 bases and J by 0 bases, with 10 bases between. The CDR3 contains 14 residues. In nucleotides, the CDR3 is TGCAGCGCCCGGACAGCCTCTGGGGCCAACGTCCTGACTTTC. Its translation is CSARTASGANVLTF.